This T cell receptor beta chain is drawn from a study of T cell changes during pregnancy in multiple sclerosis. Libraries were prepared by immunoSEQ multiplex PCR; TCRdb keeps only in-frame clonotypes and omits some of them. The table shows under 15,000 clones, with approximately 90% occurring only once. The sample here was CD8+ T cells from peripheral blood mononuclear cells, taken in the second trimester of pregnancy. The origin of this receptor is a female donor in good health, enrolled as a control in a pregnancy study.

The CDR3 DNA sequence: TGTGCCAGCAGCCCTAGCGGGGGGGCCCGCAATGAGCAGTTCTTC. It translates to CASSPSGGARNEQFF. The chain couples TRBV2 to TRBJ2-1, with 12 bases lining up with TRBD2. There are 15 residues in the CDR3. Germline loops: CDR1 SNHLY, CDR2 FYNNEI. V dropped 6 bases and J dropped 6; count of bases not matched to a gene: 6.